The 20 T cell receptor beta chains listed next were all sequenced from one sample in a study of technical replicates of blood from a few donors (dated by TCRdb to 2017 to 2019). Receptor amplification or capture employed the immunoSEQ multiplex PCR assay. TCRdb obtained this table from immuneACCESS and retained in-frame rearrangements with V and J assigned. These tables miss some clones; where compared with another copy, unresolved V genes account for less than half of the shortfall, and the remainder is unexplained. The sample table lists under 15,000 clones, under 95% of them with a count of one. The ten largest account for 7.5% to 9.5% of the sample. The sequenced material came from PBMCs. The receptors here all came from a human donor in good health.

The V and J genes are TRBV5-1 and TRBJ2-7, with a tentative D call TRBD1 (6 bases). This CDR3 has 14 amino acids. The V gene lost 0 bases and the J gene lost 2 bases, with 9 bases spanning the gap. Germline V gene sequence: CDR1 SGHRS, CDR2 YFSETQ. In DNA, the CDR3 is TGCGCCAGCAGCTTGGTGCAGGGGCCCTACGAGCAGTACTTC. As protein: CASSLVQGPYEQYF.

This CDR3 reads CASSFLQGFNEQFF. The DNA of the CDR3 is TGTGCCAGCAGTTTTTTACAGGGCTTCAATGAGCAGTTCTTC. The chain links TRBV28 to TRBJ2-1; D may be TRBD1 (6 bases). CDR1 MDHEN and CDR2 SYDVKM come from the germline V gene. Trimming removed 3 bases at V and 6 bases at J, with 12 bases between. This CDR3 region has 14 residues.

J is TRBJ2-2 and V is TRBV19; no reliable D call. Germline assignment: CDR1 LNHDA and CDR2 SQIVND (reference sequence). Trimming removed 5 bases at V and 4 bases at J, with 17 bases between. This CDR3 comprises 16 residues. The CDR3: CASSPPNPAGTGELFF. The CDR3 DNA is TGTGCCAGTAGTCCCCCTAATCCCGCCGGCACCGGGGAGCTGTTTTTT.

The rearrangement joins TRBV5-1 to TRBJ1-1; tentatively, D is TRBD1 (6 bases). Trimming cost V 0 bases and J 8 bases, with 11 bases left between them. The CDR3 is 13 residues long. CDR1 is SGHRS and CDR2 is YFSETQ in the germline V gene. The CDR3 sequence: CASSLAWQGEAFF. CDR3 coding DNA: TGCGCCAGCAGCTTGGCCTGGCAGGGGGAAGCTTTCTTT.

V and J are TRBV19 and TRBJ1-1; 9 positions agree with TRBD1. Germline values: CDR1 LNHDA, CDR2 SQIVND (reference sequence). V lost 1 base, J lost 1 base, and 4 bases stayed unmatched. The CDR3 is 16 amino acids. This CDR3 is CASSIAGDRENTEAFF. In nucleotides, the CDR3 is TGTGCCAGTAGTATAGCGGGGGACAGGGAGAACACTGAAGCTTTCTTT. The full variable domain, with the rest looked up from reference TRBV19 and TRBJ1-1, is DGGITQSPKYLFRKEGQNVTLSCEQNLNHDAMYWYRQDPGQGLRLIYYSQIVNDFQKGDIAEGYSVSREKKESFPLTVTSAQKNPTAFYLCASSIAGDRENTEAFFGQGTRLTVV.

The chain links TRBV5-1 to TRBJ1-1; 7 bases are shared with TRBD1. This CDR3 has 14 residues. CDR1 and CDR2 (germline): SGHRS, YFSETQ. V lost 3 bases and J lost 4; bases outside the gene matches: 6. The CDR3 loop is CASSSTPGGTEAFF. DNA of the CDR3: TGCGCCAGCAGCTCGACCCCAGGGGGCACTGAAGCTTTCTTT.

The V and J genes are TRBV18 and TRBJ1-1, with TRBD1 as a possible D gene (6 bases). Germline V gene lookup returns CDR1 KGHSH and CDR2 LQKENI. Trimming removed 3 bases at V and 7 bases at J, with 9 bases between. The CDR3 is 12 amino acids. The CDR3 loop reads CASSPDSNEAFF. CDR3 DNA sequence: TGTGCCAGCTCACCGGACAGTAATGAAGCTTTCTTT.

The chain joins TRBV12-1 to TRBJ2-1; TRBD2 was called by the table and not checked on the DNA. TRBV12-1 is given as a pseudogene. The CDR3 runs to 15 residues. CDR3 sequence: CASSPLRELDNEQFF. The DNA of the CDR3 is TGTGCCAGCAGCCCCCTCCGGGAGTTGGACAATGAGCAGTTCTTC.

The chain employs TRBV6-5 and TRBJ2-1; 8 bases map to TRBD2. Germline-derived CDR1 and CDR2 are MNHEY and SVGAGI. J lost 7 bases, V lost 6 bases, and 8 bases had no gene match. This CDR3 has 14 residues. This chain's CDR3 is CASRGAGGLNEQFF. The CDR3 DNA is TGTGCCAGCAGGGGGGCGGGAGGTCTTAATGAGCAGTTCTTC.

CDR3 region: CASSPRTSRGDEQFF. In DNA, the CDR3 is TGCGCCAGCAGCCCTCGGACTAGCCGTGGGGATGAGCAGTTCTTC. The chain carries TRBV5-1 and TRBJ2-1; TRBD2 aligns across 8 bases. This CDR3 has 15 amino acids. Germline CDR1 reads SGHRS; CDR2 reads YFSETQ. J lost 8 bases, V lost 4 bases, and 11 bases had no gene match.

The chain uses TRBV19 and TRBJ1-1; D is undetermined. This CDR3 has 16 amino acids. From germline, CDR1 is LNHDA and CDR2 SQIVND (reference sequence). With 10 bases removed from V and 2 bases from J, the gap between germline ends came to 23 bases. The CDR3 region is CATARSPLYRNTEAFF. The CDR3 nucleotides are TGTGCCACCGCGAGGAGTCCTCTTTATCGAAACACTGAAGCTTTCTTT.

The V gene is TRBV10-3, the J gene TRBJ2-1; a weak D match, TRBD2 (7 bases). Trimming took 11 bases from V and 4 from J, leaving 27 bases between them. The germline V gene has CDR1 ENHRY and CDR2 SYGVKD. This CDR3 region has 17 residues. CDR3 amino acids: CAAKGVGASGNYNEQFF. CDR3 nucleotide sequence: TGTGCCGCCAAGGGGGTCGGGGCTAGCGGAAATTACAATGAGCAGTTCTTC.

This clone was seen just once. The chain employs TRBV6-6 and TRBJ1-5; a possible D gene is TRBD1 (6 bases). V lost 6 bases and J lost 8, with 17 bases in between. Germline CDR1 reads MNHNY; CDR2 reads SVGAGI (reference sequence). The CDR3 extends over 14 amino acids. The CDR3 protein is CASSPRGGLEPQHF. The CDR3 DNA reads as TGTGCCAGCAGCCCTCGAGGGGGTCTTGAGCCCCAGCATTTT.

The chain employs TRBV2 and TRBJ2-7; maybe TRBD1 (5 bases). Germline CDR1 SNHLY, CDR2 FYNNEI. This CDR3 is 13 amino acids long. With 4 bases removed from V and 5 bases from J, the gap between germline ends came to 12 bases. The CDR3: CASSVDRKNEQYF. CDR3 in DNA: TGTGCCAGCAGTGTAGACAGAAAAAACGAGCAGTACTTC.

V is TRBV5-6 and J is TRBJ2-7; possible D gene TRBD2, 5 bases. The length of the CDR3 is 15 residues. Germline V gives CDR1 SGHDT, CDR2 YYEEEE. V was trimmed by 5 bases and J by 2 bases, leaving 17 bases between them. CDR3 in amino acids: CASRLRSPRAYEQYF. In DNA form, the CDR3 reads TGTGCCAGCAGATTGCGGTCCCCGAGGGCCTACGAGCAGTACTTC. The full variable domain, its missing parts supplied by reference TRBV5-6 and TRBJ2-7, is DAGVTQSPTHLIKTRGQQVTLRCSPKSGHDTVSWYQQALGQGPQFIFQYYEEEERQRGNFPDRFSGHQFPNYSSELNVNALLLGDSALYLCASRLRSPRAYEQYFGPGTRLTVT.

V and J are TRBV5-1 and TRBJ2-7; 11 bases agree with TRBD1. The junction had 7 bases not matched to a gene; V was cut back by 1 base and J by 1 base. This CDR3 spans 17 amino acids. The V gene's germline CDR1 is SGHRS and CDR2 YFSETQ. CDR3 sequence: CASSLTSGTGGSYEQYF. DNA for the CDR3: TGCGCCAGCAGCTTGACCTCTGGGACAGGGGGATCCTACGAGCAGTACTTC.

This clone is a singleton in its sample. J is TRBJ2-1 and V is TRBV19; D uncertain. Trimming removed 3 bases at V and 6 bases at J, with 15 bases between. The CDR3 consists of 15 residues. The germline CDR1 and CDR2 sequences are LNHDA and SQIVND (reference sequence). CDR3 protein: CASSISHRAPNEQFF. CDR3 coding DNA: TGTGCCAGTAGTATTAGCCATCGTGCCCCCAATGAGCAGTTCTTC.

This clone has more than one count but fewer than ten. The J gene is TRBJ2-7, the V gene TRBV7-6, with TRBD2 matching 10 bases. V lost 1 base, J lost 7 bases, and 7 bases stayed unmatched. Germline values: CDR1 SGHVS, CDR2 FNYEAQ. The CDR3 contains 15 residues. CDR3 bases: TGTGCCAGCAGCTTAGAGAGCCTAGCGGGAGTAGAGCAGTACTTC. As protein: CASSLESLAGVEQYF.

This rearrangement joins TRBV5-1 to TRBJ2-2; 7 nucleotides line up with TRBD1. This CDR3 comprises 15 residues. The junction had 3 bases not matched to a gene; V was cut back by 4 bases and J by 0 bases. Germline assignment: CDR1 SGHRS and CDR2 YFSETQ. CDR3 nucleotides: TGCGCCAGCAGCACGGGACAGACGAACACCGGGGAGCTGTTTTTT. Translated, it gives CASSTGQTNTGELFF.

The genes are TRBV28 and TRBJ1-2; D not resolved. Germline loops: CDR1 MDHEN, CDR2 SYDVKM. The CDR3 runs to 14 residues. Trimming removed 5 bases at V and 6 bases at J, with 16 bases between. The CDR3 region is CASSHSGSINGYTF. In DNA, the CDR3 is TGTGCCAGCAGTCACTCGGGGAGCATAAATGGCTACACCTTC.